Each of the 11 T cell receptor beta chains below was sequenced from the same sample in a study of graft-versus-host responses after intestinal transplantation. No antigen has been identified for these receptors. Some clones are missing from TCRdb's copy, which holds only in-frame ones; the method was immunoSEQ multiplex PCR. The sample carries 25,000 to 35,000 clones, 70% to 85% recorded once. The sample was unstimulated CD8+ T cells sorted from spleen or lymph node cells, taken before intestinal transplant. These TCRs come from a human donor who received an intestinal transplant.

The V call is TRBV6-5, the J call TRBJ1-3; 8 positions agree with TRBD1. The V and J ends lost 5 bases and 7 bases, in that order; junction bases with no gene match: 7. CDR1 and CDR2 from the germline V gene are MNHEY and SVGAGI. This CDR3 spans 14 amino acids. DNA of the CDR3: TGTGCCAGCAGTATTGGACAGGGACGGAACACCATATATTTT. Translated, it gives CASSIGQGRNTIYF.

The J gene is TRBJ2-1, the V gene TRBV7-7; 7 nucleotides align to TRBD2. This CDR3 comprises 13 residues. CDR1 is SSHAT and CDR2 is FNYEAQ in the germline V gene (reference sequence). J was trimmed by 9 bases and V by 4 bases; bases with no gene match: 6. The CDR3 nucleotides are TGTGCCAGCAGCTGGGACTATTCATCTGAGCAGTTCTTC. Amino acid sequence: CASSWDYSSEQFF.

This clone was detected only once. The chain carries TRBV2 and TRBJ2-7, with 9 positions matching TRBD1. Germline V CDR1 and CDR2: SNHLY, FYNNEI. This CDR3 has 16 residues. V lost 3 bases to trimming and J lost 4 bases; unmatched junction nucleotides: 10. CDR3 in amino acids: CASSDPRDREVYEQYF. For the CDR3, the DNA is TGTGCCAGCAGTGACCCCCGGGACAGGGAGGTATACGAGCAGTACTTC.

The chain carries TRBV5-1 and TRBJ2-7, with 9 bases fitting TRBD1. The germline V gene has CDR1 SGHRS and CDR2 YFSETQ. This CDR3 is built from 16 residues. V dropped 0 bases and J dropped 2; count of bases not matched to a gene: 6. The DNA of the CDR3 is TGCGCCAGCAGCTTGGGGCGCGGGACAGGGACCTACGAGCAGTACTTC. Protein sequence: CASSLGRGTGTYEQYF.

The genes are TRBV27 and TRBJ2-5; D is undetermined. Trimming removed 4 bases at V and 4 bases at J, with 4 bases between. Germline V CDR1 and CDR2: MNHEY, SMNVEV (reference sequence). CDR3 size: 11 residues. Here the CDR3 reads CASSYRETQYF. In nucleotides, the CDR3 is TGTGCCAGCAGTTATCGAGAGACCCAGTACTTC.

The chain has TRBV5-6 and TRBJ1-2, with D unclear. V gave up 0 bases and J gave up 3 bases, with 9 bases separating them. CDR1 is SGHDT, CDR2 YYEEEE, per germline. This CDR3 spans 14 amino acids. The CDR3 nucleotides read TGTGCCAGCAGCTTGGCCGGGAACCACTATGGCTACACCTTC. Translation gives CASSLAGNHYGYTF.

The V gene is TRBV7-9, the J gene TRBJ2-1; 9 bases are shared with TRBD2. V dropped 1 base and J dropped 4; count of bases not matched to a gene: 5. CDR3 length: 16 residues. Germline V gene lookup returns CDR1 SEHNR and CDR2 FQNEAQ (reference sequence). CDR3 loop: CASSLVWLAGYNEQFF. The CDR3 bases are TGTGCCAGCAGCTTAGTTTGGCTAGCGGGGTACAATGAGCAGTTCTTC.

The V and J genes are TRBV5-1 and TRBJ2-7; D is uncertain. The germline gives CDR1 SGHRS, CDR2 YFSETQ. This CDR3 contains 13 residues. V was trimmed by 0 bases and J by 6 bases, leaving 10 bases between them. The CDR3 nucleotides are TGCGCCAGCAGCTTGGTTTCGGGTGGCGAGCAGTACTTC. Its protein product is CASSLVSGGEQYF.

The chain is built from TRBV19 and TRBJ1-5, with TRBD1 identical over 7 bases. Germline V gives CDR1 LNHDA, CDR2 SQIVND (reference sequence). This CDR3 contains 15 residues. With V trimmed by 6 bases and J by 3 bases, 8 bases remained unmatched. CDR3 loop: CASSVTGASNQPQHF. CDR3 coding DNA: TGTGCCAGTAGCGTAACAGGGGCTTCCAATCAGCCCCAGCATTTT.

The chain couples TRBV6-6 to TRBJ1-1; no reliable D call. The germline gives CDR1 MNHNY, CDR2 SVGAGI (reference sequence). The V end lost 7 bases, the J end lost 5 bases, and 8 bases lay between the germline ends. This CDR3 is 11 amino acids long. CDR3 coding DNA: TGTGCCAGCATCACGGGGACTGAAGCTTTCTTT. Protein sequence: CASITGTEAFF.

The chain uses TRBV7-1 and TRBJ2-7, with 7 bases lining up with TRBD2. TRBV7-1 is annotated as an ORF whose role is uncertain. V was pared by 5 bases and J by 4 bases, with 11 bases of the junction left unmatched. CDR3 length equals 15 residues. Here the CDR3 DNA reads TGTGCCAGCAGCCCCGGGTTTGGGGAGGGGTACGAGCAGTACTTC. This sequence encodes CASSPGFGEGYEQYF.